This T cell receptor (beta chain) was profiled in a study of identical twins. TCRdb re-called the 5' RACE reads through MiXCR, storing one row per CDR3 protein. The data show about 730,000 distinct CDR3 sequences, 21% seen once. The sample holds a few counts of this clonotype. A further study also used this sample, focusing on T cells expressing NK-cell markers.

The receptor was derived from a woman aged 18-35 years in good health. The sequenced sample was PBMCs.

The CDR3 loop reads CASSLVVGRTDTQYF. For the CDR3, the DNA is TGCGCCAGCAGCTTGGTGGTGGGGAGGACAGATACGCAGTATTTT. This chain connects TRBV5-1 to TRBJ2-3; D may be TRBD2 (6 bases). Trimming shortened V by 0 bases and J by 3 bases, and 11 bases separated the two germline ends. Germline CDR1 SGHRS, CDR2 YFSETQ. CDR3 size: 15 residues.